The 13 T cell receptor beta chains listed next were all sequenced from one sample in a study of cytomegalovirus exposure and HLA in healthy donors. The PCR was carried out with 60 Vbeta primers and 13 Jbeta primers. Using immunoSEQ multiplex PCR, the repertoire was profiled, and TCRdb retains in-frame clones only, with some absent. The table records 100,000 to 150,000 clones, more than 9% of them present only once. The sample consisted of PBMCs. These receptors originate from a young woman in good health and CMV-seropositive.

The chain joins TRBV27 to TRBJ1-2; 7 bases map to TRBD1. Germline V CDR1 and CDR2: MNHEY, SMNVEV (reference sequence). This CDR3 has 12 residues. J was trimmed by 6 bases and V by 9 bases; bases with no gene match: 7. The CDR3 region is CASKRGRDGYTF. CDR3 bases: TGTGCCAGTAAAAGGGGGCGAGATGGCTACACCTTC.

This clone was seen more than once but under ten times. The chain links TRBV5-6 to TRBJ1-2, with 8 positions matching TRBD1. The CDR3 has 14 residues. The germline CDR1 and CDR2 sequences are SGHDT and YYEEEE. Trimming removed 4 bases from V and 6 bases from J; junction bases left unmatched: 8. DNA of the CDR3: TGTGCCAGCAGCCCGGGGGACAGGACACATGGCTACACCTTC. It is translated as CASSPGDRTHGYTF.

The rearrangement uses TRBV5-4 and TRBJ2-1, with D tentatively TRBD2 (6 bases). Deletions cut 4 bases from V and 5 bases from J, with 16 bases between. There are 15 residues in the CDR3. Germline V gives CDR1 SGHNT, CDR2 YYREEE (reference sequence). CDR3 loop: CASSLGGWLDNEQFF. For the CDR3, the DNA is TGTGCCAGCAGCCTCGGAGGGTGGCTAGACAATGAGCAGTTCTTC.

Only a few counts were recorded for this clone. V is TRBV6-6 and J is TRBJ2-7; a weak D match, TRBD1 (5 bases). This CDR3 is built from 14 residues. The ends were cut back, 4 bases at V and 3 bases at J, with 13 bases in the middle. CDR1 MNHNY and CDR2 SVGAGI come from the germline V gene (reference sequence). CDR3 protein: CASSFGVGVYEQYF. The DNA for the CDR3 is TGTGCCAGCAGTTTTGGGGTAGGGGTCTACGAGCAGTACTTC.

The chain has TRBV18 and TRBJ1-6, with TRBD1 matching 9 bases. Germline assignment: CDR1 KGHSH and CDR2 LQKENI. The CDR3 totals 13 residues. V was clipped by 11 bases and J by 10 bases; unmatched bases: 9. CDR3 region: CAGAGTGSSPLHF. CDR3 nucleotide sequence: TGTGCCGGCGCCGGGACAGGGAGCTCACCCCTCCACTTT.

This clone occurred a few times. This chain joins TRBV6-1 and TRBJ2-7; D is undetermined. Germline loops: CDR1 MNHNS, CDR2 SASEGT. The CDR3 length is 16 residues. V was pared by 3 bases and J by 0 bases, with 15 bases between. In nucleotides, the CDR3 is TGTGCCAGCAGTGAGGTTTCGGGTGGGTCCTCCTACGAGCAGTACTTC. This encodes CASSEVSGGSSYEQYF.

The rearrangement links TRBV2 to TRBJ1-2; 10 bases agree with TRBD1. The V gene's germline CDR1 is SNHLY and CDR2 FYNNEI. V shed 1 base and J 8 bases; nucleotides not matched to a gene: 7. This CDR3 spans 15 amino acids. The CDR3 reads CASSEGTGGGVGYTF. The DNA for the CDR3 is TGTGCCAGCAGTGAAGGGACAGGGGGAGGGGTGGGCTACACCTTC.

This clone was counted a few times. This chain links TRBV27 with TRBJ1-1; TRBD1 matches 7 bases. CDR1 and CDR2 (germline): MNHEY, SMNVEV (reference sequence). V was pared by 2 bases and J by 14 bases, with 11 bases of the junction left unmatched. The CDR3 is made up of 13 amino acids. This CDR3 reads CASSLQGTAHRFF. The CDR3 DNA reads TGTGCCAGCAGTTTACAAGGGACAGCCCATAGGTTCTTT.

Concerning this clone itself: This specimen includes other DNA sequences encoding the same CDR3. The chain has TRBV7-9 and TRBJ2-2, with TRBD1 matching 9 bases. Germline V gene lookup returns CDR1 SEHNR and CDR2 FQNEAQ (reference sequence). The ends lost 6 bases at V and 4 bases at J; junction bases unmatched: 6. This CDR3 has 15 amino acids. In nucleotides, the CDR3 is TGTGCCAGCAGACGAGGACAGGGGATCACCGGGGAGCTGTTTTTT. Translation: CASRRGQGITGELFF. Full variable domain (rest looked up from reference TRBV7-9 and TRBJ2-2): DTGVSQNPRHKITKRGQNVTFRCDPISEHNRLYWYRQTLGQGPEFLTYFQNEAQLEKSRLLSDRFSAERPKGSFSTLEIQRTEQGDSAMYLCASRRGQGITGELFFGEGSRLTVL.

The sample holds a few counts of this clone. This sequence joins TRBV20-1 and TRBJ2-1; a weak D match, TRBD2 (6 bases). Germline V CDR1 and CDR2: DFQATT, SNEGSKA (reference sequence). The V and J ends lost 4 bases and 7 bases respectively, with 8 bases between them. This CDR3 is built from 11 residues. The CDR3 region is CSANGGNEQFF. The CDR3 DNA is TGCAGTGCTAACGGAGGGAATGAGCAGTTCTTC.

This clone was seen more than once but under ten times. V is TRBV11-2 and J is TRBJ2-1; 9 bases match TRBD1. V was clipped by 5 bases and J by 10 bases; unmatched bases: 9. There are 14 residues in the CDR3. Germline lookup yields CDR1 SGHAT and CDR2 FQNNGV. CDR3 nucleotides: TGTGCCAGCAGCGCCTGGACAGGGGAACGGGAGCAGTTCTTC. This gives the protein CASSAWTGEREQFF.

This clone was counted a few times. This sequence joins TRBV4-1 and TRBJ2-1, with D tentatively TRBD2 (6 bases). This CDR3 is built from 15 residues. From germline, CDR1 is MGHRA and CDR2 YSYEKL. The V gene lost 2 bases and the J gene lost 8 bases, with 16 bases spanning the gap. DNA for the CDR3: TGCGCCAGCAGCCAAAGAGAGACTAGTGTCTATGAGCAGTTCTTC. Its protein product is CASSQRETSVYEQFF.

In its sample, this clone was seen a few times. At one end the junction does not follow the germline gene, possibly because of a read error. V is TRBV25-1 and J is TRBJ2-2, with a tentative D call TRBD1 (6 bases). Germline V gives CDR1 MGHDK, CDR2 SYGVNS. The CDR3 totals 14 residues. CDR3 loop: CASSGLGDTRELFF. In DNA, the CDR3 is TGTGCCAGCAGTGGGCTAGGGGACACCAGGGAGCTGTTTTTT.